The 28 T cell receptor beta chains presented below share a single source sample, sequenced in a study of cytomegalovirus exposure and HLA in healthy donors. PCR amplification relied on 60 Vbeta primers (plus 13 Jbeta primers). Here immunoSEQ multiplex PCR was the method, and the copy in TCRdb shows in-frame clones only, minus some. This table has about 170,000 clones, more than 80% appearing once. Sequencing was done on a sample of PBMCs. The receptors here all came from a male donor in good health and CMV-seronegative.

The table lists this clone with a count of one. The J gene is TRBJ2-7, the V gene TRBV30; 7 nucleotides agree with TRBD1. Trimming at V came to 2 bases and at J to 3 bases, leaving 7 bases not matched to a gene. The CDR3 covers 14 residues. The germline V gene has CDR1 GTSNPN and CDR2 SVGIG (reference sequence). CDR3 sequence (DNA): TGTGCCTGGAGTCCAGGGGGAACGGGCTACGAGCAGTACTTC. Its protein product is CAWSPGGTGYEQYF.

The V gene is TRBV28, the J gene TRBJ2-5, with 8 nucleotides matching TRBD1. The CDR3 consists of 16 residues. Germline CDR1 MDHEN, CDR2 SYDVKM. After removal of 5 bases from V and 2 bases from J, the junction contained 10 bases not matched to a gene. The CDR3 reads CASSPARGQGQETQYF. The DNA for the CDR3 is TGTGCCAGCAGTCCCGCCCGCGGACAGGGTCAAGAGACCCAGTACTTC.

In DNA, the CDR3 is TGTGCCAGCAGTTCCCCGACTAGCGGGAATGGGTCCTACGAGCAGTACTTC. This gives the protein CASSSPTSGNGSYEQYF. This rearrangement joins TRBV27 to TRBJ2-7, with TRBD2 matching over 11 bases. The CDR3 loop spans 17 amino acids. With V trimmed by 4 bases and J by 1 base, 9 bases remained unmatched. The germline V gene has CDR1 MNHEY and CDR2 SMNVEV (reference sequence).

The chain has TRBV29-1 and TRBJ2-7; D might be TRBD2 (6 bases). The CDR3 extends over 12 amino acids. Germline V gene sequence: CDR1 SQVTM, CDR2 ANQGSEA. V shed 7 bases and J shed 3 bases, with 13 bases lying between them. The CDR3 loop is CSAGTGGYEQYF. The CDR3 coding sequence is TGCAGCGCCGGGACCGGGGGCTACGAGCAGTACTTC.

The rearrangement links TRBV27 to TRBJ1-6; a possible D gene is TRBD1 (5 bases). This CDR3 comprises 16 residues. Trimming pared 6 bases from V and 2 bases from J, leaving 14 bases between. Germline loops: CDR1 MNHEY, CDR2 SMNVEV (reference sequence). The CDR3 loop reads CASSTGPETYNSPLHF. CDR3 bases: TGTGCCAGCAGCACAGGTCCTGAAACCTATAATTCACCCCTCCACTTT.

CDR3 loop: CASSLEGAGTDTQYF. Here the CDR3 DNA reads TGCGCCAGCAGCTTGGAGGGGGCCGGCACAGATACGCAGTATTTT. The chain recombines TRBV5-1 with TRBJ2-3, with 7 bases lining up with TRBD1. Trimming at V came to 0 bases and at J to 1 base, leaving 2 bases not matched to a gene. Germline CDR1 SGHRS, CDR2 YFSETQ. The CDR3 is 15 residues long.

This sequence joins TRBV6-5 and TRBJ2-7; 8 bases line up with TRBD1. CDR3 length equals 13 residues. Germline CDR1 and CDR2: MNHEY and SVGAGI. Losses at the gene ends were 4 bases for V and 7 bases for J; bases not matched to a gene: 6. As DNA, the CDR3 is TGTGCCAGCAGTTGGGACAGGCGTCTTGAGCAGTACTTC. It codes for CASSWDRRLEQYF.

The chain is built from TRBV5-4 and TRBJ2-1, with 14 bases that match TRBD2. The length of the CDR3 is 15 residues. With 4 bases clipped from V and 10 bases from J, the junction kept 7 bases outside the gene matches. The germline gives CDR1 SGHNT, CDR2 YYREEE (reference sequence). The CDR3, as DNA: TGTGCCAGCAGCAGGGGACTAGCGGGAGTGGGGGAGCAGTTCTTC. Its protein product is CASSRGLAGVGEQFF.

The chain has TRBV5-8 and TRBJ1-1; 8 nucleotides match TRBD1. The trim removed 4 bases at V and 1 base at J, leaving 6 bases unmatched. The CDR3 has 15 amino acids. Germline V gene sequence: CDR1 SGHTS, CDR2 YDEGEE. The CDR3, as DNA: TGTGCCAGCAGCCAGGACAGGGCCCGGAACACTGAAGCTTTCTTT. Protein sequence: CASSQDRARNTEAFF.

The V gene is TRBV7-3, the J gene TRBJ2-1; 11 bases map to TRBD2. The V segment lost 5 bases and the J segment 11 bases; nucleotides outside the gene matches: 11. The germline V gene has CDR1 SGHTA and CDR2 FQGTGA. There are 15 residues in the CDR3. The CDR3, as DNA: TGTGCCAGCAGCCCCCATTCCGCTAGCGGGGGGAAGCAGTTCTTC. Translation: CASSPHSASGGKQFF.

The chain combines TRBV28 with TRBJ1-4; a possible D gene is TRBD1 (6 bases). From germline, CDR1 is MDHEN and CDR2 SYDVKM. The CDR3 runs to 15 residues. V was trimmed by 3 bases and J by 6 bases, leaving 14 bases between them. The CDR3 sequence is CASSFLTGGDEKLFF. CDR3 sequence (DNA): TGTGCCAGCAGTTTTCTCACGGGGGGCGATGAAAAACTGTTTTTT.

V and J are TRBV7-2 and TRBJ2-7, with a possible D match to TRBD2 (6 bases). The CDR3 is made up of 17 amino acids. Germline V gene data show CDR1 as SGHTA and CDR2 as FQGNSA. V gave up 2 bases and J gave up 5 bases, with 22 bases separating them. CDR3 amino acids: CASSLRSAEGVSDEQYF. CDR3 in DNA: TGTGCCAGCAGCTTAAGGTCCGCGGAGGGTGTTAGTGACGAGCAGTACTTC.

The rearrangement links TRBV28 to TRBJ2-3, with D perhaps matching TRBD2 (6 bases). V lost 5 bases and J 1 base, leaving 22 bases between the germline ends. CDR3 length equals 18 residues. Germline assignment: CDR1 MDHEN and CDR2 SYDVKM. The CDR3 loop is CASSPSPTGGRRTDTQYF. The CDR3 DNA sequence: TGTGCCAGCAGTCCATCACCCACAGGAGGGAGGCGCACAGATACGCAGTATTTT.

V is TRBV7-3 and J is TRBJ2-1; perhaps TRBD1 as D (5 bases). Trimming removed 1 base at V and 5 bases at J, with 12 bases between. The CDR3 is 15 amino acids. CDR1 is SGHTA, CDR2 FQGTGA, per germline. The CDR3 sequence: CASSLRGYRDNEQFF. In nucleotides, the CDR3 is TGTGCCAGCAGCTTAAGGGGCTATAGAGACAATGAGCAGTTCTTC.

V is TRBV18 and J is TRBJ2-2; TRBD2 aligns across 9 bases. With 6 bases clipped from V and 4 bases from J, the junction kept 6 bases outside the gene matches. The CDR3 extends over 15 amino acids. Germline lookup yields CDR1 KGHSH and CDR2 LQKENI. CDR3 sequence: CASSQSGGLTGELFF. CDR3 nucleotide sequence: TGTGCCAGCTCCCAAAGCGGGGGGCTCACCGGGGAGCTGTTTTTT.

This chain connects TRBV28 to TRBJ2-5, with D possibly matching TRBD1 (8 bases). This CDR3 region has 14 residues. Per the germline V gene, CDR1 is MDHEN and CDR2 is SYDVKM. Trimming removed 8 bases at V and 5 bases at J, with 18 bases between. The CDR3 here is CASRQGREPETQYF. In DNA form, the CDR3 reads TGTGCCAGCCGACAGGGGAGGGAACCGGAGACCCAGTACTTC.

This sequence joins TRBV7-8 and TRBJ2-5; 7 nucleotides match TRBD1. The CDR3 length is 15 residues. Germline CDR1 SGHVS, CDR2 FQNEAQ. V lost 2 bases to trimming and J lost 5 bases; unmatched junction nucleotides: 8. The DNA of the CDR3 is TGTGCCAGCAGCTTACTTACAGGGGATTCGGAGACCCAGTACTTC. Protein sequence: CASSLLTGDSETQYF.

The V call is TRBV4-2, the J call TRBJ2-1, with D hard to call. This CDR3 comprises 17 residues. Germline V gene sequence: CDR1 LGHNA, CDR2 YNFKEQ. V shed 0 bases and J shed 8 bases, with 20 bases lying between them. The CDR3 DNA follows: TGTGCCAGCAGCCAAGAATTTAGTCCCTCAAGTCCGGATGAGCAGTTCTTC. It is translated as CASSQEFSPSSPDEQFF.

The chain links TRBV7-9 to TRBJ2-3; 8 bases align to TRBD2. Per the germline V gene, CDR1 is SEHNR and CDR2 is FQNEAQ (reference sequence). The trim removed 5 bases at V and 1 base at J, leaving 5 bases unmatched. The CDR3 is made up of 15 amino acids. CDR3 residues: CASSPQAGGTDTQYF. For the CDR3, the DNA is TGTGCCAGCAGCCCCCAAGCGGGGGGCACAGATACGCAGTATTTT.

This chain uses TRBV7-9 with TRBJ2-1; TRBD2 matches at 7 bases. Germline loops: CDR1 SEHNR, CDR2 FQNEAQ (reference sequence). This CDR3 is built from 16 residues. Trimming cost V 7 bases and J 1 base; bases outside gene matches: 10. CDR3 amino acids: CASNEAGTRSYNEQFF. CDR3 in DNA: TGTGCCAGCAACGAAGCGGGGACCCGATCCTACAATGAGCAGTTCTTC. Full variable domain (rest looked up from reference TRBV7-9 and TRBJ2-1): DTGVSQNPRHKITKRGQNVTFRCDPISEHNRLYWYRQTLGQGPEFLTYFQNEAQLEKSRLLSDRFSAERPKGSFSTLEIQRTEQGDSAMYLCASNEAGTRSYNEQFFGPGTRLTVL.

V gene TRBV11-2 combines with J gene TRBJ2-7; 8 bases match TRBD1. V was pared by 2 bases and J by 6 bases, with 9 bases of the junction left unmatched. This CDR3 spans 15 amino acids. CDR1 and CDR2 (germline): SGHAT, FQNNGV. CDR3 in amino acids: CASSLTGQGAIEQYF. CDR3 in DNA: TGTGCCAGCAGCTTAACGGGGCAGGGGGCGATCGAGCAGTACTTC.

The V call is TRBV28, the J call TRBJ2-1, with D tentatively TRBD1 (7 bases). The germline V gene encodes CDR1 MDHEN and CDR2 SYDVKM. Trimming left V 6 bases short and J 8 bases short, with 11 bases between. CDR3 length: 12 amino acids. This CDR3 is CASSQGGYEQFF. In nucleotides, the CDR3 is TGTGCCAGCAGCCAGGGGGGCTATGAGCAGTTCTTC.

The V gene is TRBV27, the J gene TRBJ2-7; 8 nucleotides align to TRBD2. Germline V gives CDR1 MNHEY, CDR2 SMNVEV (reference sequence). This CDR3 is built from 13 residues. The V segment lost 4 bases and the J segment 2 bases; nucleotides outside the gene matches: 1. In nucleotides, the CDR3 is TGTGCCAGCAGTTCGGGGGGGCCCTACGAGCAGTACTTC. Protein: CASSSGGPYEQYF.

This sequence joins TRBV6-5 and TRBJ1-3, with no clear D. V lost 8 bases and J 4 bases, leaving 6 bases between the germline ends. The CDR3 runs to 11 residues. Germline V lookup: CDR1 MNHEY, CDR2 SVGAGI. The CDR3 DNA sequence: TGTGCCAGCTTCCAGGGAAACACCATATATTTT. Translation: CASFQGNTIYF.

This clone was counted a few times. The chain couples TRBV28 to TRBJ2-1; TRBD1 matches 7 bases. The junction had 10 bases not matched to a gene; V was cut back by 6 bases and J by 2 bases. CDR3 length: 16 amino acids. Germline V gene lookup returns CDR1 MDHEN and CDR2 SYDVKM. CDR3 loop: CASRGLVTGPYNEQFF. In DNA, the CDR3 is TGTGCCAGCAGAGGGCTCGTGACAGGGCCCTACAATGAGCAGTTCTTC.

The chain combines TRBV7-6 with TRBJ2-7; 8 bases agree with TRBD2. This CDR3 has 16 amino acids. The ends lost 1 base at V and 0 bases at J; junction bases unmatched: 5. The V gene's germline CDR1 is SGHVS and CDR2 FNYEAQ. DNA for the CDR3: TGTGCCAGCAGCTTAGAAGCGGGGGAGAGCTCCTACGAGCAGTACTTC. As protein: CASSLEAGESSYEQYF.

The chain has TRBV7-9 and TRBJ2-7, with a tentative D call TRBD2 (5 bases). From germline, CDR1 is SEHNR and CDR2 FQNEAQ (reference sequence). Trimming removed 1 base at V and 0 bases at J, with 7 bases between. This CDR3 has 14 residues. The CDR3 region has the DNA TGTGCCAGCAGCTTAGTAGCGAGCTCCTACGAGCAGTACTTC. Encoded protein: CASSLVASSYEQYF.

This clone came up a few times. Germline is not matched at one junction end, which may reflect a read error. V gene TRBV7-9 combines with J gene TRBJ1-1, with TRBD1 matching 9 bases. The CDR3 contains 12 residues. Germline V CDR1 and CDR2: SEHNR, FQNEAQ (reference sequence). The DNA of the CDR3 is TGTTCCAGCAGACAGGGGGGGACTGAAGCTTTCTTT. Its translation is CSSRQGGTEAFF.